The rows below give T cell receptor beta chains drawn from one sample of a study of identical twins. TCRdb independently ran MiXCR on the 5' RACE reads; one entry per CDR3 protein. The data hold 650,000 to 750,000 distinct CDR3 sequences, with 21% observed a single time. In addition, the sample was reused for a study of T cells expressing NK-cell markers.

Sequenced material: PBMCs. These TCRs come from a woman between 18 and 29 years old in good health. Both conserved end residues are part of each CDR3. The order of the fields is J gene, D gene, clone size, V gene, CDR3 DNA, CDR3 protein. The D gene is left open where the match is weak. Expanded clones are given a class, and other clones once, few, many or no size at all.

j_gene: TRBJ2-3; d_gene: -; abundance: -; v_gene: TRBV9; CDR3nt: TGTGCCAGCAGCGGTTCGACGGGGCATACGCAGTATTTT; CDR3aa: CASSGSTGHTQYF
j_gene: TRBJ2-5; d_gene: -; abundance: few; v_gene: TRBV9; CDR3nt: TGTGCCAGCAGCGGAGGGGGACACCAAGAGACCCAGTACTTC; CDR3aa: CASSGGGHQETQYF
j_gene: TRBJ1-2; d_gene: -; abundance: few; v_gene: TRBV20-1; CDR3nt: TGCAGTGCTTTCAACTATGGCTACACCTTC; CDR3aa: CSAFNYGYTF
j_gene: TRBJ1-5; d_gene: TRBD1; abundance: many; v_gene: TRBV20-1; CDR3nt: TGCAGTGCTAGAGTCCTGGACAGGGAGGGGAATCGAGCCCAGCATTTT; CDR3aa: CSARVLDREGNRAQHF
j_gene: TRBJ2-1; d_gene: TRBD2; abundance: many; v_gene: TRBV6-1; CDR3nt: TGTGCCAGCAGTCGGACTATCTTGGGACTAGCCGGCAATGAGCAGTTCTTC; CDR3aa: CASSRTILGLAGNEQFF
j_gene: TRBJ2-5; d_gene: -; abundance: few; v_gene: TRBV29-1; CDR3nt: TGCAGCGTTGAAGTGGTAGAGACCCAGTACTTC; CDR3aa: CSVEVVETQYF
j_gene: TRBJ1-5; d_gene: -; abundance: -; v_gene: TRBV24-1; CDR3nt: TGTGCCACCAGTGGGCGGGGGAATTATCAGCCCCAGCATTTT; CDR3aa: CATSGRGNYQPQHF
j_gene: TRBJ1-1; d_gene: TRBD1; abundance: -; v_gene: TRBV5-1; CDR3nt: TGCGCCAGCAGCGGTGGACAGGGGGAAACTGAAGCTTTCTTT; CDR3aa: CASSGGQGETEAFF
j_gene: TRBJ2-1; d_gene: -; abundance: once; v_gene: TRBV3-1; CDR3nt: TGTGCCAGCACCCAGGGGGGGACAGGCTACAATGAGCAGTTCTTC; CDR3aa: CASTQGGTGYNEQFF
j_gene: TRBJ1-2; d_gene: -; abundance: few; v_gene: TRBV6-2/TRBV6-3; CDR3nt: TGTGCCAGCAGTTCGGGAATTCTGGGTGGCTACACCTTC; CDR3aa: CASSSGILGGYTF
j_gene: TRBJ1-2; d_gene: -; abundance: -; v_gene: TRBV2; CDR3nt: TGTGCCAGCAGTGAATCGGGTACCTACACCTTC; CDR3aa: CASSESGTYTF
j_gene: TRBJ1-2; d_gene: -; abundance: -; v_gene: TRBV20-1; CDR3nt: TGCGTCGGGCAGGTCACTAACTATGGCTACACCTTC; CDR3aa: CVGQVTNYGYTF
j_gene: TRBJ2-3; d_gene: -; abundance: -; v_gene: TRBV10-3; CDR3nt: TGTGCCATCAGTCCCACAGGCTATACGCAGTATTTT; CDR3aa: CAISPTGYTQYF
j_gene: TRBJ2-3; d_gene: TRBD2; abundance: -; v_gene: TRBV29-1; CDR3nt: TGCAGCGTTAGAGCCGGGACTACATCAGATACGCAGTATTTT; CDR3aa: CSVRAGTTSDTQYF
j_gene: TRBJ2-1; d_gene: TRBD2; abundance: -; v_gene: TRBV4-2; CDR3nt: TGTGCCAGCAGCCAAGACTCTAGCGGGAGTGCAAATGAGCAGTTCTTC; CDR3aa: CASSQDSSGSANEQFF
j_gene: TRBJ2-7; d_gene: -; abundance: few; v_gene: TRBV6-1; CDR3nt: TGTGCCAGCAGGCGCTCGGGCAGGGCCCCCTACGAGCAGTACTTC; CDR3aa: CASRRSGRAPYEQYF
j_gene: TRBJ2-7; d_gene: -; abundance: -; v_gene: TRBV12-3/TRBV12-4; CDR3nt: TGTGCCAGCAGTTCAGGAAAGCGGTCGGAGTACTTC; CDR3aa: CASSSGKRSEYF
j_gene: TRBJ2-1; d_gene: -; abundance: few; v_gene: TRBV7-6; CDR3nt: TGTGCCAGCAGCTTCCAGTACTCGAGTGAGCAGTTCTTC; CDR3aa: CASSFQYSSEQFF
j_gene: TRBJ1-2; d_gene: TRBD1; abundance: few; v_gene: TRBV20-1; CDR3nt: TGCAGTGCTAGAGGCTGCGGGACAGAAGCTAACTATGGCTACACCTTC; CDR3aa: CSARGCGTEANYGYTF
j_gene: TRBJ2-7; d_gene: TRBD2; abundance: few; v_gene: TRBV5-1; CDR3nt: TGCGCCAGCAGCTTGGCCCCGGGGACTAACTACGAGCAGTACTTC; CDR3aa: CASSLAPGTNYEQYF
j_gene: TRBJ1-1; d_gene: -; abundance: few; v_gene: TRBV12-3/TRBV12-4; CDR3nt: TGTGCCAGCCTCTGGGGGGCAGAAGCTTTCTTT; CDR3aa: CASLWGAEAFF
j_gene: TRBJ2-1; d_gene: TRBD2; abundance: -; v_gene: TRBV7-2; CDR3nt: TGTGCCAGCAGCTTCTCAGCGGGAGTCGGTAATGAGCAGTTCTTC; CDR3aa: CASSFSAGVGNEQFF
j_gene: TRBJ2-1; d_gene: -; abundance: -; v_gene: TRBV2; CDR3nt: TGTGCCAGTCGTAGCGCCACCTACAATGAGCAGTTCTTC; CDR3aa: CASRSATYNEQFF
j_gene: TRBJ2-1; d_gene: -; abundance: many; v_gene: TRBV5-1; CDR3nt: TGCGCCAGCAGCTTGGATCCGGGCTCCTACAATGAGCAGTTCTTC; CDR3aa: CASSLDPGSYNEQFF
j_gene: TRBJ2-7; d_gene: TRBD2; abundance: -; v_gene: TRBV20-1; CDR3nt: TGCAGTGCTAGGGTCGCGGGGGTAAGGAACGAGCAGTACTTC; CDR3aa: CSARVAGVRNEQYF
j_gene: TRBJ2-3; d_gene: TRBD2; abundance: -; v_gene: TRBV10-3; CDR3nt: TGTGCCATCAGTACTAGCGGGAGGCTGAATAGCACAGATACGCAGTATTTT; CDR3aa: CAISTSGRLNSTDTQYF
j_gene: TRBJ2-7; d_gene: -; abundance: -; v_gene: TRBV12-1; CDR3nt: TGTGCCATGAGCTTGCGGGTCCTCTACGAGCAGTACTTC; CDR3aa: CAMSLRVLYEQYF
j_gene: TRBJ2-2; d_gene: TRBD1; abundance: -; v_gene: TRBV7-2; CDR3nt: TGTGCCAGCAGCCCTGGGACAGGGGAAAGGGAGCTGTTTTTT; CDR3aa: CASSPGTGERELFF
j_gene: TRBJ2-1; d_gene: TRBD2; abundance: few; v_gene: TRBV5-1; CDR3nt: TGCGCCAGCAGCGGGGACGGGAGGGTCAATGAGCAGTTCTTC; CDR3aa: CASSGDGRVNEQFF
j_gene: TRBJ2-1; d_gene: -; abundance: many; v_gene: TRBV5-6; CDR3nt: TGTGCCAGCAGCTTCGCCGGGGGCAATGAGCAGTTCTTC; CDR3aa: CASSFAGGNEQFF
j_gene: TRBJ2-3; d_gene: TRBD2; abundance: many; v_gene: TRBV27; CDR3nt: TGTGCCAGCACCATGGTGGCGGGAGGGCCAGACACAGATACGCAGTATTTT; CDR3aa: CASTMVAGGPDTDTQYF
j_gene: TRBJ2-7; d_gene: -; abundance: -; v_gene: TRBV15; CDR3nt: TGTGCCACCAGCAGAGCCACGTCGGAGCAGTACTTC; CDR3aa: CATSRATSEQYF
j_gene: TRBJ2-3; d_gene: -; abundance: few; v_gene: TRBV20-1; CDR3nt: TGCAGTGCTAGAGCTGCTAGCACAGATACGCAGTATTTT; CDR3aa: CSARAASTDTQYF
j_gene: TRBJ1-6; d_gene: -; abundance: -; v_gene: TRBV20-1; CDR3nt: TGCAGTGCTAGAGTGGCCAGCCCGAATTCACCCCTCCACTTT; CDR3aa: CSARVASPNSPLHF
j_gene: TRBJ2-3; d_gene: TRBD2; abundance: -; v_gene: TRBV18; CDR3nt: TGTGCCAGCTCACCGGGAGGGACTGCTAGCACAGATACGCAGTATTTT; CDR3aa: CASSPGGTASTDTQYF
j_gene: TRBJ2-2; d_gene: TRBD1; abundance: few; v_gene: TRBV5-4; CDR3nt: TGTGCCAGCAGTTGGGACAGCGCGAACACCGGGGAGCTGTTTTTT; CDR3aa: CASSWDSANTGELFF
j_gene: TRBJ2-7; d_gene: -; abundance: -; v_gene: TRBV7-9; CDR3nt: TGTGCCAGCAGCTCCGCCGGGGGCTCAACCTACGAGCAGTACTTC; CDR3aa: CASSSAGGSTYEQYF
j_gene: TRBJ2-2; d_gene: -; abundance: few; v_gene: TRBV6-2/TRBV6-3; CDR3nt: TGTGCCGGTCGGGCCAGCGTGAACACCGGGGAGCTGTTTTTT; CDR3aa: CAGRASVNTGELFF
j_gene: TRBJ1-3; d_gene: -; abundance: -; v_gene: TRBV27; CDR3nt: TGTGCCAGCAGTTTATACGGGGATGGAAACACCATATATTTT; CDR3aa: CASSLYGDGNTIYF
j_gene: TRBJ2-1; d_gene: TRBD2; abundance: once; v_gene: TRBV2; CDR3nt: TGTGCCAGCAGATTAGGGACTAGCGGGAGGGCCGTCGAGGAGCAGTTCTTC; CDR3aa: CASRLGTSGRAVEEQFF
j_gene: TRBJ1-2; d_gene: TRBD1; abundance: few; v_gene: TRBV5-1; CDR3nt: TGCGCCAGCAGCCAGGACAGGGGGATAGGAGGCTACACCTTC; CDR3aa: CASSQDRGIGGYTF
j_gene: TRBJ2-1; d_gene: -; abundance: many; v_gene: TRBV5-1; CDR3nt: TGCGCTTCCCAAGCCCCAGCAGCGCATGAGCAGTTCTTC; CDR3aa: CASQAPAAHEQFF
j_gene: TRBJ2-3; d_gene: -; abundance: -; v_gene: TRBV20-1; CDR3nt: TGCAGTCCCCGACTTGGAGATACGCAGTATTTT; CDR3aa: CSPRLGDTQYF
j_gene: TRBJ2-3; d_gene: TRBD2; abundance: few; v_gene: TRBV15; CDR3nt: TGTGCCACCAGCAAGACGAAAGCGGGGGGGCCCATCGGAGCAGATACGCAGTATTTT; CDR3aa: CATSKTKAGGPIGADTQYF
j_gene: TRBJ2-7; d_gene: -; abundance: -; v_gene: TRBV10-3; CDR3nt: TGTGCCATCAGTGTCAACGGAAGGGGCGAGCAGTACTTC; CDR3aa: CAISVNGRGEQYF
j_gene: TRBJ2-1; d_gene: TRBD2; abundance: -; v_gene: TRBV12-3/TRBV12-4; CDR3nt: TGTGCCAGCAGTCCAGGACTAGCGGGAGGCCCATACAATGAGCAGTTCTTC; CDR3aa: CASSPGLAGGPYNEQFF
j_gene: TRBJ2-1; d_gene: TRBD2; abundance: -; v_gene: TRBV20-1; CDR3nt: TGCAGTGCTAGAGTAGCGGGAGGGCCAGGTGAGCAGTTCTTC; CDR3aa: CSARVAGGPGEQFF
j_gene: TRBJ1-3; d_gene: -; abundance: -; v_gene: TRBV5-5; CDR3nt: TGTGCCAGCAGCTTTCTGAACTCTGGAAACACCATATATTTT; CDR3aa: CASSFLNSGNTIYF
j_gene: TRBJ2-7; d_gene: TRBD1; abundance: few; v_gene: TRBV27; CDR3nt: TGTGCCAGCAGTCGGGACAGGGGGCGATTCACCTACGAGCAGTACTTC; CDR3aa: CASSRDRGRFTYEQYF
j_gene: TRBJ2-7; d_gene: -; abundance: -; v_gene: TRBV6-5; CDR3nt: TGTGCCAGCAGTTACTCGAATAGGGACTACGAGCAGTACTTC; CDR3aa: CASSYSNRDYEQYF
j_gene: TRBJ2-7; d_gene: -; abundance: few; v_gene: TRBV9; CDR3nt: TGTGCCAGCAGCGACGGACCGAACCCCTACGAGCAGTACTTC; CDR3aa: CASSDGPNPYEQYF
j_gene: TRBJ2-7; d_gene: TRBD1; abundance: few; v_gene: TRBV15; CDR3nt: TGTGCCACCAGCAGAGCGGGACAGGCGGACGAGCAGTACTTC; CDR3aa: CATSRAGQADEQYF
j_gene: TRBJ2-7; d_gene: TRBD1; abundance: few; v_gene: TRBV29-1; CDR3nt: TGCAGCGTTGAAGCATTCAGGGGGGAGCAGTACTTC; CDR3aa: CSVEAFRGEQYF
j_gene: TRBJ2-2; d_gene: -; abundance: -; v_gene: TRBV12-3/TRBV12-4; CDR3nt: TGTGCCAGCAGTCACTTAAGGGGGTACACCGGGGAGCTGTTTTTT; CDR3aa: CASSHLRGYTGELFF
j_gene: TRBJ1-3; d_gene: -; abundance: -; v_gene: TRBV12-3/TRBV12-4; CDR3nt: TGTGCCAGCAGTGGCGTACGTGGAAACACCATATATTTT; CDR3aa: CASSGVRGNTIYF
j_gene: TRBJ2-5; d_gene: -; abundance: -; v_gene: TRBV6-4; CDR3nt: TGTGCCAGCAGTGAAGGGAAAGGGGGGCCAGAAGAGACCCAGTACTTC; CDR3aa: CASSEGKGGPEETQYF
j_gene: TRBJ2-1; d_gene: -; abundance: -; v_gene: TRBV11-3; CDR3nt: TGTGCCAGCAGCACCCCGACAGCGCTAAATTCCAATGAGCAGTTCTTC; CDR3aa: CASSTPTALNSNEQFF
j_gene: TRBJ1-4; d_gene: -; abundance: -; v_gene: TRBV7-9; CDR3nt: TGTGCCAGCAGCTTACCAGGGGCGCTTGAAAAACTGTTTTTT; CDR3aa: CASSLPGALEKLFF
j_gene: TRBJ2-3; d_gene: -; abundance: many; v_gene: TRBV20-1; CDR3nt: TGCAGTGCCTCGCCCGGAGGGGGTGGTGCAGATACGCAGTATTTT; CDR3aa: CSASPGGGGADTQYF